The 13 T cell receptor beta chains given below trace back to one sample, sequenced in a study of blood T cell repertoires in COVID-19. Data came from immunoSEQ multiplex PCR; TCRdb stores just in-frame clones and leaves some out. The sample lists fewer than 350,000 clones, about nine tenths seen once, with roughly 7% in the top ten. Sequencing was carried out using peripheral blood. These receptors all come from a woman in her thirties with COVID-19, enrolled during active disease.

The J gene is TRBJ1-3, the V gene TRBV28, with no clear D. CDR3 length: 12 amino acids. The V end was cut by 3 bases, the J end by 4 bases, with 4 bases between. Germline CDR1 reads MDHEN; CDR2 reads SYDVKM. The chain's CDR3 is CASSFSGNTIYF. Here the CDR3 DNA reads TGTGCCAGCAGTTTCTCCGGAAACACCATATATTTT.

The CDR3 loop is CASSLTGAIYNEQFF. In DNA, the CDR3 is TGTGCCAGCAGCCTTACAGGGGCCATATACAATGAGCAGTTCTTC. The rearrangement uses TRBV27 and TRBJ2-1, with 7 bases matching TRBD1. Germline assignment: CDR1 MNHEY and CDR2 SMNVEV (reference sequence). The CDR3 has 15 residues. Trimming at V came to 6 bases and at J to 4 bases, leaving 9 bases not matched to a gene.

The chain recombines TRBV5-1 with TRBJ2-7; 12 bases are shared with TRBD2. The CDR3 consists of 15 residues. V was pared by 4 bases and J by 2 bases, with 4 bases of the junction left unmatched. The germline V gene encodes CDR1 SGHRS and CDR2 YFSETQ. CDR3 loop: CASSPGLAGTYEQYF. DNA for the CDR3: TGCGCCAGCAGCCCAGGACTAGCGGGGACCTACGAGCAGTACTTC.

CDR3 amino acids: CASSQSRIGALNTEAFF. CDR3 nucleotides: TGTGCCAGCAGCCAAAGTAGGATTGGGGCCCTGAACACTGAAGCTTTCTTT. The rearrangement links TRBV4-2 to TRBJ1-1; TRBD1 might be the D (5 bases). This CDR3 has 17 amino acids. Trimming removed 2 bases from V and 0 bases from J, with 16 bases in between. Germline CDR1 LGHNA, CDR2 YNFKEQ.

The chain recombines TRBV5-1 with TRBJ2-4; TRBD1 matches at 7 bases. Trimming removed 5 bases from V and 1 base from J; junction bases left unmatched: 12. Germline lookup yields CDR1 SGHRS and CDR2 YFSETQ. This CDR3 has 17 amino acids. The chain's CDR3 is CASRYETGSGAKNIQYF. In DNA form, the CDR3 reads TGCGCCAGCAGATACGAGACAGGGTCGGGGGCCAAAAACATTCAGTACTTC.

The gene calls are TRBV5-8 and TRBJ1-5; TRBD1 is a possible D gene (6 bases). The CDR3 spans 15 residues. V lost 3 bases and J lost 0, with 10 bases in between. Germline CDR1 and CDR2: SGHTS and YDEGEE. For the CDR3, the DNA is TGTGCCAGCAGCTCCGGACAGATTAGCAATCAGCCCCAGCATTTT. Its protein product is CASSSGQISNQPQHF. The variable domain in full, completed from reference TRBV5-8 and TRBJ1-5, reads EAGVTQSPTHLIKTRGQQATLRCSPISGHTSVYWYQQALGLGLQFLLWYDEGEERNRGNFPPRFSGRQFPNYSSELNVNALELEDSALYLCASSSGQISNQPQHFGDGTRLSIL.

The CDR3 sequence is CASSRTIQYF. Written as DNA, the CDR3 is TGTGCCAGCAGCCGGACAATTCAGTACTTC. This sequence joins TRBV5-8 and TRBJ2-4, with D possibly TRBD1 on 5 matching bases. Germline assignment: CDR1 SGHTS and CDR2 YDEGEE. The CDR3 runs to 10 residues. With 4 bases removed from V and 10 bases from J, the gap between germline ends came to 6 bases.

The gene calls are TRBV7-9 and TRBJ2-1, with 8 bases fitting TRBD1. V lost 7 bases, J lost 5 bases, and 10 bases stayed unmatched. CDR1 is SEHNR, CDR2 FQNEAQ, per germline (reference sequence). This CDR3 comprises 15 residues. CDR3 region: CASTTTGVENNEQFF. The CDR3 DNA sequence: TGTGCCAGCACCACGACAGGGGTTGAGAACAATGAGCAGTTCTTC. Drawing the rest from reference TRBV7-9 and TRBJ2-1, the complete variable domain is DTGVSQNPRHKITKRGQNVTFRCDPISEHNRLYWYRQTLGQGPEFLTYFQNEAQLEKSRLLSDRFSAERPKGSFSTLEIQRTEQGDSAMYLCASTTTGVENNEQFFGPGTRLTVL.

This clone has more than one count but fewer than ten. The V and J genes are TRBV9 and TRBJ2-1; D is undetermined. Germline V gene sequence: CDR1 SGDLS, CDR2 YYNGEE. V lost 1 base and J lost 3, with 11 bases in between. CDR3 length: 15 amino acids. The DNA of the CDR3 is TGTGCCAGCAGCGTACGGTCAGGATTCTACAATGAGCAGTTCTTC. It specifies CASSVRSGFYNEQFF.

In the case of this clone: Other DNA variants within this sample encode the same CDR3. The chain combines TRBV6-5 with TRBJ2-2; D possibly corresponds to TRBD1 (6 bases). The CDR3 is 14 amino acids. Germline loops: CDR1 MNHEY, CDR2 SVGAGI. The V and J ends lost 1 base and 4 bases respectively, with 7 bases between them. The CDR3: CASSYLGGTGELFF. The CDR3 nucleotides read TGTGCCAGCAGTTACTTAGGGGGCACCGGGGAGCTGTTTTTT.

The CDR3, as DNA: TGTGCCAGCAGCTTGACAGGGGGCGCTGGGTCACCCCTCCACTTT. The encoded protein is CASSLTGGAGSPLHF. The gene calls are TRBV7-9 and TRBJ1-6, with 10 bases fitting TRBD1. The CDR3 covers 15 residues. The ends lost 3 bases at V and 10 bases at J; junction bases unmatched: 6. Germline V CDR1 and CDR2: SEHNR, FQNEAQ (reference sequence).

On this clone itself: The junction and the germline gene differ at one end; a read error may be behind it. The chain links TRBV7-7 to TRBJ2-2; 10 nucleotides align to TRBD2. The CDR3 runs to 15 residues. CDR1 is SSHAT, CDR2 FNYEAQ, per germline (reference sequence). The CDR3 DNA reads TGTGCTAGCAGCTTAGCGGGAGGTGGAACCGGGGAGCTGTTTTTT. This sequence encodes CASSLAGGGTGELFF.

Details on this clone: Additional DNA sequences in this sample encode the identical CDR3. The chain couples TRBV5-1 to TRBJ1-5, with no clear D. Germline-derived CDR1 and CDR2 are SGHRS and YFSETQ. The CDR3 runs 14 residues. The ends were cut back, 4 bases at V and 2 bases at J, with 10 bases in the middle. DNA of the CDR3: TGCGCCAGCAGCCCTGGAACAGGCAATCAGCCCCAGCATTTT. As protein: CASSPGTGNQPQHF.